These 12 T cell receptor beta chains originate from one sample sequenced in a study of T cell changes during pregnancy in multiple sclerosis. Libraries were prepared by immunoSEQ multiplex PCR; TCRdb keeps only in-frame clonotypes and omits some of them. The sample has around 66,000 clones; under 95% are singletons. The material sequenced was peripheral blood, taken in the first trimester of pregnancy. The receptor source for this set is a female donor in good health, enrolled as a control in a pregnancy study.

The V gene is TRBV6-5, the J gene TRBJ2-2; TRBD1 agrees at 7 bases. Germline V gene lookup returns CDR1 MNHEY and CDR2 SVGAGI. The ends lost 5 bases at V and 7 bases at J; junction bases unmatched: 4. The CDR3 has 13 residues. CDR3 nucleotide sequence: TGTGCCAGCAGTAAGACAGGGCTCGGGGAGCTGTTTTTT. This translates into CASSKTGLGELFF.

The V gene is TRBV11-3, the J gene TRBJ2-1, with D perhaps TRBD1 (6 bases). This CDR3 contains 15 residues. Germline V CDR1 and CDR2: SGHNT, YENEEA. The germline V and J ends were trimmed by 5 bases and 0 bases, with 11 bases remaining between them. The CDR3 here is CASSPSTGSYNEQFF. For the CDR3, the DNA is TGTGCCAGCAGCCCCTCGACAGGCTCCTACAATGAGCAGTTCTTC.

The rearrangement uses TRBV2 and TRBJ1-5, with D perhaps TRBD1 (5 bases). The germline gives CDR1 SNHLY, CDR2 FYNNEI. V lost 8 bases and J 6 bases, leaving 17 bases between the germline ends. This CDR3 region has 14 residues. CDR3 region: CASHLSSGGQPQHF. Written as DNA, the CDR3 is TGTGCCAGCCACCTCTCCTCCGGGGGTCAGCCCCAGCATTTT. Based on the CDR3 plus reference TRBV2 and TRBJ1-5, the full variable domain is EPEVTQTPSHQVTQMGQEVILRCVPISNHLYFYWYRQILGQKVEFLVSFYNNEISEKSEIFDDQFSVERPDGSNFTLKIRSTKLEDSAMYFCASHLSSGGQPQHFGDGTRLSIL.

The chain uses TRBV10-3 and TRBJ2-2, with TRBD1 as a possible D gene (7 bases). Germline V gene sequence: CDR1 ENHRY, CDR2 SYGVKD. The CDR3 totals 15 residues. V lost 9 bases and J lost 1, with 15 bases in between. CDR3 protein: CAITRGTVNTGELFF. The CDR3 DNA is TGTGCCATAACCCGGGGGACAGTGAACACCGGGGAGCTGTTTTTT.

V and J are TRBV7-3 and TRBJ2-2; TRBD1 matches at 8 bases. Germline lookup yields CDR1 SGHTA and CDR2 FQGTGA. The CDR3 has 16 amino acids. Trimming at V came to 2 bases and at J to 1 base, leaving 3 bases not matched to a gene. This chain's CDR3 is CASSLQGALNTGELFF. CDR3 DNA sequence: TGTGCCAGCAGCTTACAGGGGGCTCTGAACACCGGGGAGCTGTTTTTT.

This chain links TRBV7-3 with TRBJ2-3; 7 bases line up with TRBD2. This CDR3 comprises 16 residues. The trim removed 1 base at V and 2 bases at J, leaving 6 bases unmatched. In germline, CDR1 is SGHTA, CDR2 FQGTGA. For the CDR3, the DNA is TGTGCCAGCAGCTTAAATGGGGGAGGGATCACAGATACGCAGTATTTT. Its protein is CASSLNGGGITDTQYF. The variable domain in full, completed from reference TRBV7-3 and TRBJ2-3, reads GAGVSQTPSNKVTEKGKYVELRCDPISGHTALYWYRQSLGQGPEFLIYFQGTGAADDSGLPNDRFFAVRPEGSVSTLKIQRTERGDSAVYLCASSLNGGGITDTQYFGPGTRLTVL.

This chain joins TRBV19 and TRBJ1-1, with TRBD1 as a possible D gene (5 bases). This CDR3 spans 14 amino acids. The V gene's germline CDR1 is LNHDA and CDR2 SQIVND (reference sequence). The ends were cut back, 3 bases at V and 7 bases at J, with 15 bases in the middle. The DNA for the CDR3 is TGTGCCAGTAGTATCCTGACAGACCGATTTGAAGCTTTCTTT. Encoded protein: CASSILTDRFEAFF.

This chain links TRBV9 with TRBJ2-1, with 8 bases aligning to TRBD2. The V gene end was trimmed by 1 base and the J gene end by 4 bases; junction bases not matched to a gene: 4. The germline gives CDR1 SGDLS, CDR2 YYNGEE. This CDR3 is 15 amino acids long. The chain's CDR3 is CASSVSAGAYNEQFF. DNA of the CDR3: TGTGCCAGCAGCGTATCAGCGGGGGCGTACAATGAGCAGTTCTTC.

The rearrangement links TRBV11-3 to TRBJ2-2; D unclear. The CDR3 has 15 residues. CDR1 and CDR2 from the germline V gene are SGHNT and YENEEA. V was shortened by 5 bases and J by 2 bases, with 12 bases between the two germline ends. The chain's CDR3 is CASSTGSHNTGELFF. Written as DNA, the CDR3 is TGTGCCAGCAGCACCGGGTCCCACAACACCGGGGAGCTGTTTTTT.

The CDR3 bases are TGCGCCAGCAGCTTGGAGAGGGGGGGAGAGACCCAGTACTTC. This codes for CASSLERGGETQYF. The chain uses TRBV5-1 and TRBJ2-5, with D tentatively TRBD2 (7 bases). CDR3 size: 14 residues. V was clipped by 0 bases and J by 4 bases, with 10 bases between them. Germline CDR1 SGHRS, CDR2 YFSETQ.

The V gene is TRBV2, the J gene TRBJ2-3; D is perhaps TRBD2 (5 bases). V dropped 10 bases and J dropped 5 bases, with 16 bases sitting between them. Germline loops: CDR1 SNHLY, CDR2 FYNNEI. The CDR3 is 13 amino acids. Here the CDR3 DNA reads TGTGCCATTTTAGCGTGTTGTGGAGATACGCAGTATTTT. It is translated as CAILACCGDTQYF.

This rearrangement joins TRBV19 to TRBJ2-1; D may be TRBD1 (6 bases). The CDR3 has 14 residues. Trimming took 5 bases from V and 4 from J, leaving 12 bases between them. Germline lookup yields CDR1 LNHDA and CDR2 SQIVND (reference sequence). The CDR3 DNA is TGTGCCAGTAGTCCAGGGGTAGGGTACAATGAGCAGTTCTTC. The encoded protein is CASSPGVGYNEQFF.